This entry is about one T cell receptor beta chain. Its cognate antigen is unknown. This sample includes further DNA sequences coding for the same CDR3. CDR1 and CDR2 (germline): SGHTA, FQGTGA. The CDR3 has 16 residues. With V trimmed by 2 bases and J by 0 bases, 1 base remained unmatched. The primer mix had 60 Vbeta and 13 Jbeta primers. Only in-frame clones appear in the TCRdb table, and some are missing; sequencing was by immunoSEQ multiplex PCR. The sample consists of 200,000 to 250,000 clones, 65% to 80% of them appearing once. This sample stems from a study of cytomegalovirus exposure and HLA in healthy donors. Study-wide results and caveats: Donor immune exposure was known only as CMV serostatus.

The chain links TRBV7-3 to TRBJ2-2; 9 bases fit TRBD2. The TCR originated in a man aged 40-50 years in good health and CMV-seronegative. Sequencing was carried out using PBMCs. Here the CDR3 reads CASSLLAGANTGELFF. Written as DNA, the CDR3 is TGTGCCAGCAGCTTATTAGCGGGGGCGAACACCGGGGAGCTGTTTTTT.